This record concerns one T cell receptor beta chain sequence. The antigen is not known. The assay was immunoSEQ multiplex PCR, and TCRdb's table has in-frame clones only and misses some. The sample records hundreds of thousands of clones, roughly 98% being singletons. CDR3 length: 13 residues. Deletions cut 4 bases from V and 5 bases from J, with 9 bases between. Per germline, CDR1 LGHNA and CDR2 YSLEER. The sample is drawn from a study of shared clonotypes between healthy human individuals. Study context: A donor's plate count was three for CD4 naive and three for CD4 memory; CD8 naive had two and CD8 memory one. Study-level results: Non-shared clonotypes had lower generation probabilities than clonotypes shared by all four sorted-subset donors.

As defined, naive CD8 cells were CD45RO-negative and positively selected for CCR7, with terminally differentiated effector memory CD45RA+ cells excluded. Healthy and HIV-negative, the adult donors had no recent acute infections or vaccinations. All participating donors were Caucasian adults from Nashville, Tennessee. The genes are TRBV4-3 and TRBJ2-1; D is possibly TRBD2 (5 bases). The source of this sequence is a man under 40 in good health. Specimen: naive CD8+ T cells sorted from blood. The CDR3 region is CASSLGVHNEQFF. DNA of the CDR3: TGCGCCAGCAGCCTCGGGGTTCACAATGAGCAGTTCTTC.